The next 21 T cell receptor beta chains were all read from a single sample in a study of blood T cells in healthy people across ages. A second PCR, run for roughly 7 to 12 cycles, used a sample-barcoded 5' primer plus a J-beta primer mix. One entry per CDR3 protein results from TCRdb running MiXCR on the 5' RACE reads. The sample has 660,000 or so distinct CDR3 sequences; around 54% are singletons. The sequencing sample was made of blood. The receptors were sampled from a man aged 60 to 75 in good health.

V and J are TRBV2 and TRBJ2-7; TRBD1 might be the D (5 bases). This CDR3 comprises 15 residues. CDR1 and CDR2 from the germline V gene are SNHLY and FYNNEI. V was clipped by 3 bases and J by 0 bases, with 12 bases between them. Here the CDR3 reads CASSEKGQSSYEQYF. CDR3 nucleotides: TGTGCCAGCAGTGAGAAGGGGCAGTCCTCCTACGAGCAGTACTTC.

The chain is built from TRBV25-1 and TRBJ2-7, with D perhaps matching TRBD1 (6 bases). The V end was cut by 10 bases, the J end by 2 bases, with 12 bases between. CDR1 and CDR2 from the germline V gene are MGHDK and SYGVNS. The CDR3 runs to 12 residues. In DNA, the CDR3 is TGTGCCACCGGGGACAAAACCTACGAGCAGTACTTC. This encodes CATGDKTYEQYF.

This clonotype appeared a few times. V and J are TRBV7-2 and TRBJ2-5, with a weak D call TRBD1 (6 bases). Germline V CDR1 and CDR2: SGHTA, FQGNSA. V was clipped by 2 bases and J by 4 bases, with 11 bases between them. The CDR3 has 14 amino acids. The CDR3 loop is CASSLQGYGETQYF. The CDR3 DNA sequence: TGTGCCAGCAGCTTACAGGGGTACGGAGAGACCCAGTACTTC.

This clonotype turned up a few times. The gene calls are TRBV6-5 and TRBJ2-1; D is uncertain. This CDR3 comprises 13 residues. Between the trimmed V and J ends, which lost 5 bases and 9 bases, there was a span of 14 bases. In germline, CDR1 is MNHEY, CDR2 SVGAGI. The CDR3 region has the DNA TGTGCCAGCAGTCCGGGTCTCTTAGGTGAGCAGTTCTTC. Its protein is CASSPGLLGEQFF.

The rearrangement links TRBV2 to TRBJ2-7; D is possibly TRBD1 (6 bases). Germline CDR1 SNHLY, CDR2 FYNNEI. The V end lost 8 bases, the J end lost 10 bases, and 27 bases lay between the germline ends. This CDR3 spans 15 amino acids. In DNA, the CDR3 is TGTGCCAGCGGTGTCACTTCGGGCCCACAGGGATCCCAGTACTTC. It translates to CASGVTSGPQGSQYF.

The chain links TRBV2 to TRBJ1-2; D is possibly TRBD1 (5 bases). This CDR3 has 13 amino acids. V gave up 3 bases and J gave up 2 bases, with 7 bases separating them. CDR1 and CDR2 (germline): SNHLY, FYNNEI. The CDR3 region has the DNA TGTGCCAGCAGTGAGGACAAGAACTATGGCTACACCTTC. Translation: CASSEDKNYGYTF.

The gene calls are TRBV18 and TRBJ2-7; D is possibly TRBD1 (7 bases). With the DNA end fitting TRBJ2-5 better, the J assignment may be wrong. From germline, CDR1 is KGHSH and CDR2 LQKENI. The CDR3 spans 14 residues. Here the CDR3 reads CASSTAGGSETQYF. CDR3 nucleotides: TGTGCCAGCTCAACGGCAGGGGGGTCAGAGACCCAGTACTTC.

The chain uses TRBV20-1 and TRBJ2-3; 13 bases fit TRBD2. The CDR3 is 18 amino acids. With V trimmed by 1 base and J by 0 bases, 7 bases remained unmatched. Germline CDR1 is DFQATT and CDR2 is SNEGSKA (reference sequence). The CDR3 nucleotides read TGCAGTGCTAGAGGGGGGACTAGCGGGATTCCTAGCACAGATACGCAGTATTTT. It yields the protein CSARGGTSGIPSTDTQYF.

This clonotype was recorded a few times. The chain uses TRBV12-3 or TRBV12-4 and TRBJ1-2; the D gene is possibly TRBD1 (6 bases). The CDR3 length is 13 residues. V was cut by 6 bases and J by 3 bases, with 11 bases left in between. CDR3: CASSLTGYYGYTF. The CDR3 bases are TGTGCCAGCAGCCTAACAGGGTACTATGGCTACACCTTC.

The rearrangement joins TRBV29-1 to TRBJ2-1; D may be TRBD1 (6 bases). The DNA end lines up better with TRBJ2-7; the J call may be wrong. The CDR3 has 15 amino acids. CDR1 and CDR2 from the germline V gene are SQVTM and ANQGSEA. This CDR3 reads CSVDGGLSSYNEQYF. Written as DNA, the CDR3 is TGCAGCGTTGATGGGGGCCTGAGCTCCTACAATGAGCAGTACTTC.

The rearrangement links TRBV2 to TRBJ2-4; TRBD2 agrees at 8 bases. The J call may not be correct, given that the DNA end is closer to TRBJ2-7. The CDR3 is made up of 14 amino acids. Per germline, CDR1 SNHLY and CDR2 FYNNEI. The CDR3: CASSVGLAPYEQYF. CDR3 coding DNA: TGTGCCAGCAGCGTCGGACTAGCTCCCTACGAGCAGTACTTC.

The V call is TRBV9, the J call TRBJ2-5, with 8 positions matching TRBD2. The CDR3 covers 16 residues. V gave up 4 bases and J gave up 2 bases; unmatched junction bases: 10. CDR1 is SGDLS and CDR2 is YYNGEE in the germline V gene. CDR3 nucleotide sequence: TGTGCCAGCAGCCCGATTACAGGGACTAGACAAGAGACCCAGTACTTC. This sequence encodes CASSPITGTRQETQYF.

This chain uses TRBV29-1 with TRBJ1-2; D is perhaps TRBD1 (6 bases). This CDR3 spans 13 amino acids. From germline, CDR1 is SQVTM and CDR2 ANQGSEA. The V gene lost 4 bases and the J gene lost 8 bases, with 17 bases spanning the gap. Here the CDR3 reads CSVGEGGFRGYTF. CDR3 sequence (DNA): TGCAGCGTTGGTGAGGGGGGGTTCAGGGGCTACACCTTC.

This chain links TRBV12-3 or TRBV12-4 with TRBJ1-2; the D gene is possibly TRBD1 (5 bases). Trimming stripped 1 base from V and 2 bases from J, with 11 bases between. The CDR3 has 15 residues. The CDR3 here is CASSLDRRGNYGYTF. CDR3 coding DNA: TGTGCCAGCAGTTTAGACCGCCGGGGGAACTATGGCTACACCTTC.

This rearrangement joins TRBV2 to TRBJ1-2; D ambiguous. V lost 7 bases to trimming and J lost 7 bases, with 19 bases between them. This CDR3 has 14 residues. CDR1 is SNHLY and CDR2 is FYNNEI in the germline V gene. As DNA, the CDR3 is TGTGCCAGCAAAGAGACACGATCCACGGGTGGCTACACCTTC. Protein sequence: CASKETRSTGGYTF.

The chain uses TRBV20-1 and TRBJ2-3; D is uncertain. Between the trimmed V and J ends, which lost 5 bases and 2 bases, there was a span of 11 bases. Germline V lookup: CDR1 DFQATT, CDR2 SNEGSKA (reference sequence). CDR3 length: 13 amino acids. The chain's CDR3 is CSAPDPFTDTQYF. Written as DNA, the CDR3 is TGCAGTGCTCCGGACCCCTTCACAGATACGCAGTATTTT.

V is TRBV11-2 and J is TRBJ1-2, with 9 bases lining up with TRBD1. Losses at the gene ends were 3 bases for V and 5 bases for J; bases not matched to a gene: 10. The CDR3 loop spans 16 amino acids. Per germline, CDR1 SGHAT and CDR2 FQNNGV. CDR3 sequence: CASSLEWDRAGYGYTF. In DNA, the CDR3 is TGTGCCAGCAGCTTGGAGTGGGACAGGGCGGGGTATGGCTACACCTTC.

The chain couples TRBV6-2 or TRBV6-3 to TRBJ2-7; D unresolved. The J call is uncertain, as TRBJ2-5 better fits the DNA end. This CDR3 contains 14 residues. Germline lookup yields CDR1 MNHEY and CDR2 SVGEGT. In DNA, the CDR3 is TGTGCCAGCAGTAACCTGTACCCCCAAGAGACCCAGTACTTC. Protein sequence: CASSNLYPQETQYF.

The rearrangement joins TRBV7-2 to TRBJ2-6; the D gene is possibly TRBD1 (6 bases). The V end was cut by 8 bases, the J end by 10 bases, with 15 bases between. The germline V gene has CDR1 SGHTA and CDR2 FQGNSA. The CDR3 has 13 amino acids. In nucleotides, the CDR3 is TGTGCCAGCGGACCTCAGGGGCATAACGTCCTGACTTTC. Residues: CASGPQGHNVLTF.

In this sample, this clonotype turned up a few times. The V gene is TRBV29-1, the J gene TRBJ2-6; perhaps TRBD1 as D (6 bases). The CDR3 covers 19 residues. Germline V gene data show CDR1 as SQVTM and CDR2 as ANQGSEA. Trimming pared 1 base from V and 4 bases from J, leaving 23 bases between. In DNA form, the CDR3 reads TGCAGCGTTGAAGCCCTCGAACAAACAGGGACCCTGGGGGCCAACGTCCTGACTTTC. Translated, it gives CSVEALEQTGTLGANVLTF. Based on the CDR3 plus reference TRBV29-1 and TRBJ2-6, the full variable domain is SAVISQKPSRDICQRGTSLTIQCQVDSQVTMMFWYRQQPGQSLTLIATANQGSEATYESGFVIDKFPISRPNLTFSTLTVSNMSPEDSSIYLCSVEALEQTGTLGANVLTFGAGSRLTVL.

A single count supports this clonotype. This rearrangement joins TRBV7-8 to TRBJ2-5; 10 bases fit TRBD2. V shed 6 bases, J shed 7 bases, and the junction held 11 bases outside the gene matches. Germline assignment: CDR1 SGHVS and CDR2 FQNEAQ. The CDR3 spans 15 residues. The CDR3 DNA sequence: TGTGCCAGCAGGGCTAGACTAGCGGGCAGGCGGACCCAGTACTTC. This translates into CASRARLAGRRTQYF.